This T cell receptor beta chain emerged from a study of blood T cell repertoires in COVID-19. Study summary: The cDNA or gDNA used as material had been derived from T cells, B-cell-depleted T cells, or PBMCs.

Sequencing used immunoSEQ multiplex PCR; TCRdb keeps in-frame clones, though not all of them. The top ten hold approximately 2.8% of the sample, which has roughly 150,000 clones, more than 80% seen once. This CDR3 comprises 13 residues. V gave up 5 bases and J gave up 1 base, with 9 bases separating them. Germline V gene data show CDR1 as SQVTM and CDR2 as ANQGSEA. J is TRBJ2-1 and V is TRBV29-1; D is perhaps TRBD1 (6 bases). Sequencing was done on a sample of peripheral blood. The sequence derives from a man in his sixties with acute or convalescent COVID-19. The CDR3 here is CSVTGPSYNEQFF. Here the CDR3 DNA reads TGCAGCGTTACAGGGCCATCCTACAATGAGCAGTTCTTC.